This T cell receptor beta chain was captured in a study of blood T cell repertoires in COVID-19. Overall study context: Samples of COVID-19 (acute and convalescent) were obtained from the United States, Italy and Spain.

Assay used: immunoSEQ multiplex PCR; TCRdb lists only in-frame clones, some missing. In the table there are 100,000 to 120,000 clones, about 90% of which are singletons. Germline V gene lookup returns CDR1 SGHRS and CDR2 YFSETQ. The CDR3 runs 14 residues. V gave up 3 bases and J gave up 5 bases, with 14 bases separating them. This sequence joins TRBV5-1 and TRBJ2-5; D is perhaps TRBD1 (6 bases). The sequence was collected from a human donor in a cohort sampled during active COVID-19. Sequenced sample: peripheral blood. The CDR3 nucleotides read TGCGCCAGCAGCTCTGGGACACTTCGGGAGACCCAGTACTTC. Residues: CASSSGTLRETQYF.